Listed below are T cell receptor beta chains from one sample, sequenced in a study of blood T cell repertoires in COVID-19. Libraries were prepared by immunoSEQ multiplex PCR; TCRdb keeps only in-frame clonotypes and omits some of them. The sample consists of about 250,000 clones, around 85% of them appearing once. What was sequenced was PBMCs or T cells enriched from blood (not recorded which). The source is a woman aged 45-65 years with acute COVID-19. Each CDR3 is given with its conserved first and last residue. Fields, in order: clone size, J gene, D gene, V gene, CDR3 DNA, CDR3 protein. A D gene is named only where the DNA matches it firmly. Size values are once, few and many counts, or a class for expanded clones, and some rows have none.

once | TRBJ1-2 | NA | TRBV12-5 | TGTGCTAGTGGTTTGCAGGGAAACTATGGCTACACCTTC | CASGLQGNYGYTF
NA | TRBJ2-2 | NA | TRBV11-3 | TGTGCCAGCAGCTTTAAGAGCACCGGGGAGCTGTTTTTT | CASSFKSTGELFF
NA | TRBJ2-5 | TRBD1 | TRBV2 | TGTGCCAGCACCTTACAGGGGGTGAGGGAGACCCAGTACTTC | CASTLQGVRETQYF
NA | TRBJ1-2 | NA | TRBV7-8 | TGTGCCAGCAGCTTAGTTCAAAGGACGGGGGGCGCTGGGGCCGGCTACACCTTC | CASSLVQRTGGAGAGYTF
NA | TRBJ1-2 | NA | TRBV5-4 | TGTGCCAGCAGCTTGGAAGTGGGGGCCTATGGCTACACCTTC | CASSLEVGAYGYTF
NA | TRBJ2-1 | TRBD1 | TRBV6-5 | TGTGCCAGCAGCCTCAGGGGGCTCTACAATGAGCAGTTCTTC | CASSLRGLYNEQFF
NA | TRBJ2-7 | TRBD2 | TRBV4-1 | TGCGCCAGCAGCACCATAGCGGGGCCCTACGAGCAGTACTTC | CASSTIAGPYEQYF
few | TRBJ1-1 | NA | TRBV30 | TGTGCCTGGAGTTTCATGTACACTGAAGCTTTCTTT | CAWSFMYTEAFF
NA | TRBJ1-6 | TRBD1 | TRBV5-8 | TGTGCCAGCAGCTTTGTGGGGACAGGATACAATTCACCCCTCCACTTT | CASSFVGTGYNSPLHF
NA | TRBJ1-5 | NA | TRBV24-1 | TGTGCCACCAGTGAAGGGGGGGGGAGCAATCAGCCCCAGCATTTT | CATSEGGGSNQPQHF
once | TRBJ1-6 | NA | TRBV7-8 | TGTGCCAGCAGCTCCCCAGAAAATAATTCACCCCTCCACTTT | CASSSPENNSPLHF
NA | TRBJ1-6 | TRBD1 | TRBV7-9 | TGTGCCAGCAGCTTACTGGACAGGAATTCACCCCTCCACTTT | CASSLLDRNSPLHF
NA | TRBJ2-1 | TRBD1 | TRBV10-1 | TGCGCCAGCAGCCACTCAGGGGGCGGTGAGCAGTTCTTC | CASSHSGGGEQFF
NA | TRBJ1-2 | TRBD1 | TRBV12-3/TRBV12-4 | TGTGCCAGCAGTTGGGGACAGTATGGCTACACCTTC | CASSWGQYGYTF
NA | TRBJ2-5 | TRBD2 | TRBV5-1 | TGCGCCAGCAGTGGGGGGGAGGAGACCCAGTACTTC | CASSGGEETQYF
NA | TRBJ1-2 | NA | TRBV3-1/TRBV3-2 | TGTGCCAGCAGCCAGCAAGAGGGTGGCTACACCTTC | CASSQQEGGYTF
NA | TRBJ1-2 | TRBD1 | TRBV11-1 | TGTGCCAGCAGCTTAGAGGACAGGGTTGGTGGCTACACCTTC | CASSLEDRVGGYTF
NA | TRBJ2-4 | NA | TRBV6-5 | TGTGCCAGCAGAGGAGGGTACTCCAAAAACATTCAGTACTTC | CASRGGYSKNIQYF
NA | TRBJ1-2 | NA | TRBV4-3 | TGCGCCAGCAGCCAAAACAGGGACCTTGGCTACACCTTC | CASSQNRDLGYTF
NA | TRBJ2-3 | TRBD1 | TRBV28 | TGTGCCAGCAGTTCTTCTAGGGGGACAGGGAGCACAGATACGCAGTATTTT | CASSSSRGTGSTDTQYF
NA | TRBJ1-3 | TRBD1 | TRBV6-4 | TGTGCCAGCAGTGACTTCCCCTCAAAAACAGGGGGCGCGTCTGGAAACACCATATATTTT | CASSDFPSKTGGASGNTIYF
NA | TRBJ1-1 | TRBD1 | TRBV14 | TGTGCCAGCAGCCGGGACAGAGGATTCGGGAACACTGAAGCTTTCTTT | CASSRDRGFGNTEAFF
NA | TRBJ2-1 | TRBD2 | TRBV7-2 | TGTGCCAGCAGCTTATCTAGCGGGGCCTATGAGCAGTTCTTC | CASSLSSGAYEQFF
NA | TRBJ1-3 | NA | TRBV18 | TGTGCCAGCTCACGGGGACTCTCTGGAAACACCATATATTTT | CASSRGLSGNTIYF
NA | TRBJ1-2 | TRBD1 | TRBV5-6 | TGTGCCAGCAGGCAACCCGGGACAGGGGTTGGCTACACCTTC | CASRQPGTGVGYTF
NA | TRBJ1-1 | TRBD1 | TRBV9 | TGTGCCAGCAGCGTAAGGACAGGGGAAGCTTTCTTT | CASSVRTGEAFF
few | TRBJ1-5 | NA | TRBV9 | TGTGCCAGCAGCGTAGCCGCAGAAAATCAGCCCCAGCATTTT | CASSVAAENQPQHF
NA | TRBJ2-3 | NA | TRBV19 | TGTGCCAGTAGTATCAGGGGTCCCACAGATACGCAGTATTTT | CASSIRGPTDTQYF
NA | TRBJ1-1 | NA | TRBV19 | TGTGCCAGTAACCCCGCAGGGGCGGAAAAGAACACTGAAGCTTTCTTT | CASNPAGAEKNTEAFF
NA | TRBJ1-2 | TRBD1 | TRBV6-5 | TGTGCCAGCAGTTACACATCGTTACAGGGGTATGACGGCTACACCTTC | CASSYTSLQGYDGYTF
NA | TRBJ2-1 | NA | TRBV19 | TGTGCCAGTAGTATGCTCCCAGATGAGCAGTTCTTC | CASSMLPDEQFF
NA | TRBJ1-5 | NA | TRBV4-3 | TGCGCCAGCAGCCAAGATAGAGGAGGTAGCAATCAGCCCCAGCATTTT | CASSQDRGGSNQPQHF
once | TRBJ2-3 | TRBD2 | TRBV6-1 | TGTGCCAGCAGTGAACAGGAGCGGGGGGGCCGAGATACGCAGTATTTT | CASSEQERGGRDTQYF
NA | TRBJ2-5 | TRBD2 | TRBV18 | TGTGCCAGCTCACCGCGGCCTAGCGGGAAAGAGACCCAGTACTTC | CASSPRPSGKETQYF
NA | TRBJ2-3 | NA | TRBV7-3 | TGTGCCAGCAGCTCGTTCGGGGATACGCAGTATTTT | CASSSFGDTQYF
NA | TRBJ2-3 | TRBD2 | TRBV3-1/TRBV3-2 | TGTGCCAGCAGCCATAAGCGGGGGGCCATAGATACGCAGTATTTT | CASSHKRGAIDTQYF
NA | TRBJ1-2 | NA | TRBV7-2 | TGTGCCAGCAGCTTAGGTTGGGAGGAGAGTGGCTACACCTTC | CASSLGWEESGYTF
NA | TRBJ2-3 | NA | TRBV6-2/TRBV6-3 | TGTGCCAGCAGTTACTCGGACAGTCTGACAGATACGCAGTATTTT | CASSYSDSLTDTQYF
NA | TRBJ2-1 | NA | TRBV3-1/TRBV3-2 | TGTGCCAGCAGCCAAGCCGGACTTACAAACAATGAGCAGTTCTTC | CASSQAGLTNNEQFF
once | TRBJ2-2 | TRBD2 | TRBV6-2/TRBV6-3 | TGTGCCAGCAGTTACTCTTTGGTAGCGGGAAACACCGGGGAGCTGTTTTTT | CASSYSLVAGNTGELFF
NA | TRBJ1-4 | NA | TRBV7-2 | TGTGCCAGCAGCCCCCAGAATGGCCCTAATGAAAAACTGTTTTTT | CASSPQNGPNEKLFF
NA | TRBJ1-2 | TRBD1 | TRBV19 | TGTGCCAGTAGTCACACCTCCGGGACAGGGGACGGCTACACCTTC | CASSHTSGTGDGYTF
once | TRBJ1-3 | NA | TRBV19 | TGTGCCAGTAGTCTCCGCCGGGGAGAATCTGGAAACACCATATATTTT | CASSLRRGESGNTIYF
NA | TRBJ1-3 | TRBD1 | TRBV5-4 | TGTGCCAGCAGCCCGGGACAGGGGAGAAACACCATATATTTT | CASSPGQGRNTIYF